These 7 T cell receptor beta chains originate from one sample sequenced in a study of identical twins. TCRdb fed the 5' RACE reads into MiXCR, producing one record per CDR3 protein. Of about 900,000 distinct CDR3 sequences listed, around an eighth are singletons. These data are also associated with another study on yellow fever vaccine responses in identical twins.

Sequencing input: PBMCs. These receptors originate from a woman aged 18-29 years in good health.

This clonotype was picked up many times. V and J are TRBV28 and TRBJ2-1; 15 bases map to TRBD2. The V segment lost 2 bases and the J segment 11 bases; nucleotides outside the gene matches: 10. CDR1 and CDR2 (germline): MDHEN, SYDVKM. This CDR3 region has 17 residues. The CDR3 sequence is CASSLRMGTSGGSKQFF. Written as DNA, the CDR3 is TGTGCCAGCAGTTTAAGGATGGGGACTAGCGGGGGGTCTAAGCAGTTCTTC. Full variable domain (remainder filled in from reference TRBV28 and TRBJ2-1): DVKVTQSSRYLVKRTGEKVFLECVQDMDHENMFWYRQDPGLGLRLIYFSYDVKMKEKGDIPEGYSVSREKKERFSLILESASTNQTSMYLCASSLRMGTSGGSKQFFGPGTRLTVL.

The rearrangement uses TRBV12-3 or TRBV12-4 and TRBJ2-7; the D is unclear. Between the trimmed V and J ends, which lost 6 bases and 4 bases, there was a span of 19 bases. This CDR3 is 15 amino acids long. The CDR3 reads CASSPDGRTVYEQYF. The CDR3 nucleotides are TGTGCCAGCAGCCCCGACGGACGGACGGTTTACGAGCAGTACTTC.

The chain is built from TRBV4-2 and TRBJ2-7, with unresolved D. The ends were cut back, 0 bases at V and 1 base at J, with 10 bases in the middle. CDR1 LGHNA and CDR2 YNFKEQ come from the germline V gene. This CDR3 spans 15 amino acids. The CDR3 DNA sequence: TGTGCCAGCAGCCAAGACGCCCTGGGGTCCTACGAGCAGTACTTC. Encoded protein: CASSQDALGSYEQYF.

The chain links TRBV20-1 to TRBJ2-3; 11 bases line up with TRBD2. There are 16 residues in the CDR3. The germline CDR1 and CDR2 sequences are DFQATT and SNEGSKA (reference sequence). Trimming cost V 3 bases and J 6 bases; bases outside gene matches: 11. The CDR3 loop is CSARGLGSGRADTQYF. CDR3 coding DNA: TGCAGTGCTAGGGGATTGGGTAGCGGGAGGGCCGATACGCAGTATTTT.

The chain carries TRBV11-2 and TRBJ2-3, with D possibly matching TRBD1 (6 bases). Trimming left V 5 bases short and J 2 bases short, with 14 bases between. The CDR3 is 15 residues long. Germline assignment: CDR1 SGHAT and CDR2 FQNNGV. Here the CDR3 reads CASSLRDTLTDTQYF. The CDR3 nucleotides read TGTGCCAGCAGCCTCCGGGACACCCTCACAGATACGCAGTATTTT.

This clonotype was seen a handful of times. The rearrangement joins TRBV28 to TRBJ2-7, with D possibly being TRBD2 (5 bases). CDR1 is MDHEN, CDR2 SYDVKM, per germline. Between the trimmed V and J ends, which lost 8 bases and 4 bases, there was a span of 12 bases. The CDR3 sequence is 12 residues long. The CDR3 here is CASWRTSYEQYF. The CDR3 DNA sequence: TGTGCCAGCTGGAGGACTTCTTACGAGCAGTACTTC.

A word on this clonotype: Just one base apart from a much larger clone, this may be a read error. J is TRBJ2-5 and V is TRBV3-1; D is unresolved. CDR3 length equals 17 residues. Germline assignment: CDR1 LGHDT and CDR2 YNNKEL (reference sequence). The CDR3 nucleotides read TGTGCCCGCAGTCCGAGTTACCCCCAACCCCTTCAAGAGACCCAGTACTTC. Its protein product is CARSPSYPQPLQETQYF.